The rows below give T cell receptor beta chains drawn from one sample of a study of CD8+ T cells in alopecia areata. Clones were sequenced by immunoSEQ multiplex PCR, and TCRdb holds only the in-frame ones, with some missing. The sample records fewer than 200,000 clones, roughly 53% being singletons. The sample was CD8+ T cells sorted from blood, taken at week 24, from a patient treated with tofacitinib. The receptors shown here come from a human donor with alopecia areata. Each CDR3 is given with its conserved first and last residue. A D gene is named only where the DNA matches it firmly. The listing skips clone size in some rows; elsewhere it reads once, few, many or a size class.

J gene: TRBJ1-2
V gene: TRBV7-9
clone size: -
D gene: -
CDR3 DNA: TGTGCCAGCAGCTCAGTCAGCTATGGCTACACCTTC
CDR3 protein: CASSSVSYGYTF

J gene: TRBJ2-3
V gene: TRBV7-8
clone size: -
D gene: TRBD2
CDR3 DNA: TGTGCCAGCAGCCAAGCGGCCGGCGGGGGGAGAGGCACAGATACGCAGTATTTT
CDR3 protein: CASSQAAGGGRGTDTQYF

J gene: TRBJ1-2
V gene: TRBV29-1
clone size: few
D gene: -
CDR3 DNA: TGCAGCGTGGCTCACAGGGATGGGGATGGCTACACCTTC
CDR3 protein: CSVAHRDGDGYTF

J gene: TRBJ1-2
V gene: TRBV29-1
clone size: -
D gene: -
CDR3 DNA: TGCAGCGTAGAAGACAGGATCTATGGCTACACCTTC
CDR3 protein: CSVEDRIYGYTF

J gene: TRBJ2-4
V gene: TRBV2
clone size: -
D gene: TRBD2
CDR3 DNA: TGTGCCAGCCTTGGGACTAGCGGGGGGACACTAGCCAAAAACATTCAGTACTTC
CDR3 protein: CASLGTSGGTLAKNIQYF

J gene: TRBJ2-3
V gene: TRBV9
clone size: -
D gene: TRBD2
CDR3 DNA: TGTGCCAGCGGAGGTAGCGGGGTCACAGATACGCAGTATTTT
CDR3 protein: CASGGSGVTDTQYF

J gene: TRBJ1-2
V gene: TRBV9
clone size: -
D gene: -
CDR3 DNA: TGTGCCAGCAGCGTAGGGTTCGGACCCTTGGCTGGCTACACCTTC
CDR3 protein: CASSVGFGPLAGYTF

J gene: TRBJ1-2
V gene: TRBV13
clone size: once
D gene: -
CDR3 DNA: TGTGCCACACGAAGCAGAGATGCCCATGGCTACACCTTC
CDR3 protein: CATRSRDAHGYTF

J gene: TRBJ1-4
V gene: TRBV7-8
clone size: few
D gene: -
CDR3 DNA: TGTGCCAGCAGCTCCGAAGGTACCACTAATGAAAAACTGTTTTTT
CDR3 protein: CASSSEGTTNEKLFF

J gene: TRBJ2-5
V gene: TRBV27
clone size: -
D gene: -
CDR3 DNA: TGTGCCAGCAGTTTATGGGTTGGAGAGACCCAGTACTTC
CDR3 protein: CASSLWVGETQYF

J gene: TRBJ1-1
V gene: TRBV27
clone size: few
D gene: TRBD1
CDR3 DNA: TGTGCCAGCAGTTTATCTCAGGGGGGAATCACTGAAGCTTTCTTT
CDR3 protein: CASSLSQGGITEAFF

J gene: TRBJ2-1
V gene: TRBV10-3
clone size: -
D gene: -
CDR3 DNA: TGTGCCATCAGCACCTCCCACAATGAGCAGTTCTTC
CDR3 protein: CAISTSHNEQFF

J gene: TRBJ2-3
V gene: TRBV29-1
clone size: -
D gene: -
CDR3 DNA: TGCAGCGGAGCAGGGGCACATATAGATACGCAGTATTTT
CDR3 protein: CSGAGAHIDTQYF

J gene: TRBJ2-7
V gene: TRBV29-1
clone size: few
D gene: -
CDR3 DNA: TGCAGCGTTGAAGTGGGGGCTGGCGAGCAGTACTTC
CDR3 protein: CSVEVGAGEQYF

J gene: TRBJ2-2
V gene: TRBV19
clone size: few
D gene: TRBD2
CDR3 DNA: TGTGCCAGTAGTATACGGTTAGCGGGGGGTCGGAACACCGGGGAGCTGTTTTTT
CDR3 protein: CASSIRLAGGRNTGELFF

J gene: TRBJ1-2
V gene: TRBV27
clone size: -
D gene: -
CDR3 DNA: TGTGCCAGCAGTGGGGGGGGGTCTGGTGGCTACACCTTC
CDR3 protein: CASSGGGSGGYTF

J gene: TRBJ2-2
V gene: TRBV13
clone size: few
D gene: -
CDR3 DNA: TGTGCCAGCAGCTTGTCGGGCACCGGGGAGCTGTTTTTT
CDR3 protein: CASSLSGTGELFF

J gene: TRBJ1-1
V gene: TRBV4-1
clone size: -
D gene: -
CDR3 DNA: TGCGCCAGCAGCCAGGCCTCAGGGCTAGGAACTGAAGCTTTCTTT
CDR3 protein: CASSQASGLGTEAFF

J gene: TRBJ2-2
V gene: TRBV7-6
clone size: medium-sized
D gene: TRBD1
CDR3 DNA: TGTGCCACTGCAGGACAGGTTGCGAACACCGGGGAGCTGTTTTTT
CDR3 protein: CATAGQVANTGELFF

J gene: TRBJ1-5
V gene: TRBV5-1
clone size: few
D gene: -
CDR3 DNA: TGCGCCAGCAGCTTGGAGGACTCCCGCAATCAGCCCCAGCATTTT
CDR3 protein: CASSLEDSRNQPQHF

J gene: TRBJ2-5
V gene: TRBV23-1
clone size: once
D gene: -
CDR3 DNA: TGCGCCAGCAGCGTCTGGGCAGGGGATAAAGAGACCCAGTACTTC
CDR3 protein: CASSVWAGDKETQYF

J gene: TRBJ1-5
V gene: TRBV6-6
clone size: -
D gene: -
CDR3 DNA: TGTGCCAGCGGAACAACAGGGTCGGGCAATCAGCCCCAGCATTTT
CDR3 protein: CASGTTGSGNQPQHF

J gene: TRBJ1-1
V gene: TRBV30
clone size: -
D gene: -
CDR3 DNA: TGTGCCCTGGGGGGAACGCTGGTTCGTTTGGCTTTCTTT
CDR3 protein: CALGGTLVRLAFF

J gene: TRBJ2-5
V gene: TRBV7-7
clone size: -
D gene: -
CDR3 DNA: TGTGCCAGCAGCTCAGGGCCCTTGGGGCTTAAAGAGACCCAGTACTTC
CDR3 protein: CASSSGPLGLKETQYF

J gene: TRBJ2-2
V gene: TRBV27
clone size: once
D gene: -
CDR3 DNA: TGTGCCAGCAGTTTATCGCCCCAGGGGGGGACCGGGGAGCTGTTTTTT
CDR3 protein: CASSLSPQGGTGELFF

J gene: TRBJ1-2
V gene: TRBV30
clone size: -
D gene: TRBD1
CDR3 DNA: TGTGCCTTACAACGACAGGGAAACTATGGCTACACCTTC
CDR3 protein: CALQRQGNYGYTF

J gene: TRBJ1-1
V gene: TRBV5-1
clone size: -
D gene: -
CDR3 DNA: TGCGCCCAGAGAGGGGACCGGGGGGCGGCTGAAGCTTTCTTT
CDR3 protein: CAQRGDRGAAEAFF

J gene: TRBJ2-7
V gene: TRBV6-4
clone size: -
D gene: TRBD1
CDR3 DNA: TGTGCCAGCAGTGACTCGACTAACAGGGGGCGAAGGGGGCAGTACTTC
CDR3 protein: CASSDSTNRGRRGQYF

J gene: TRBJ2-7
V gene: TRBV15
clone size: few
D gene: TRBD2
CDR3 DNA: TGTGCCACCAGCAGTACCAAGCGGGGTAGCGAGCAGTACTTC
CDR3 protein: CATSSTKRGSEQYF

J gene: TRBJ1-1
V gene: TRBV7-6
clone size: many
D gene: -
CDR3 DNA: TGTGCCAGCAGCTTATCAGATAACACTGAAGCTTTCTTT
CDR3 protein: CASSLSDNTEAFF

J gene: TRBJ2-3
V gene: TRBV25-1
clone size: -
D gene: TRBD1
CDR3 DNA: TGTGCCAGCAGTGTCGACAGGGCAGGGTTAGATACGCAGTATTTT
CDR3 protein: CASSVDRAGLDTQYF

J gene: TRBJ2-5
V gene: TRBV23-1
clone size: -
D gene: TRBD2
CDR3 DNA: TGCGCCAGCAGCCCTCGAGGTAGCGGGAGCTCCTCGCTGCAAGAGACCCAGTACTTC
CDR3 protein: CASSPRGSGSSSLQETQYF

J gene: TRBJ1-1
V gene: TRBV11-2
clone size: -
D gene: -
CDR3 DNA: TGTGCCAGCAGCTTAGGGGGCCAAGCTTTCTTT
CDR3 protein: CASSLGGQAFF

J gene: TRBJ2-5
V gene: TRBV28
clone size: few
D gene: TRBD2
CDR3 DNA: TGTGCCAGCAGCCAGCGGGGGGGGCGGTACCAAGAGACCCAGTACTTC
CDR3 protein: CASSQRGGRYQETQYF

J gene: TRBJ2-1
V gene: TRBV4-1
clone size: -
D gene: -
CDR3 DNA: TGCGCCAGCAGCCAAGACAGGGCTAGCTCCTACAATGAGCAGTTCTTC
CDR3 protein: CASSQDRASSYNEQFF

J gene: TRBJ2-5
V gene: TRBV5-1
clone size: -
D gene: -
CDR3 DNA: TGCGCCAGCTCCGGACAGTCCCAAGAGACCCAGTACTTC
CDR3 protein: CASSGQSQETQYF